This T cell receptor (beta chain) originates from a study of memory CD8 T cells in hepatitis C reinfection. About the research overall: A positive HCV RNA test after two negatives ≥60 days apart defined reinfection. Peak reinfection samples were taken 3 to 8 weeks after detection.

TCRdb's table, derived via immunoSEQ multiplex PCR, lists solely in-frame clones and lacks some. This sample has tens of thousands of clones, with more than 75% found just once. Stated time point: peak reinfection, 3 to 8 weeks after reinfection detection. The sorted cells went straight to TCR sequencing with no prior in vitro expansion. Control naive CD8 T cells came from a couple of donors at all three reinfection time points. Germline loops: CDR1 MNHEY, CDR2 SMNVEV (reference sequence). There are 15 residues in the CDR3. Trimming cost V 6 bases and J 4 bases, with 16 bases left between them. This sequence originates from a man between 18 and 35 years old with hepatitis C virus infection. Material for sequencing was naive CD8+ T cells sorted from blood. The chain joins TRBV27 to TRBJ2-1; D is ambiguous. The chain's CDR3 is CASSERSNGYNEQFF. The CDR3 nucleotides read TGTGCCAGCAGCGAACGAAGTAACGGGTACAATGAGCAGTTCTTC.